These 2 T cell receptor beta chains originate from one sample sequenced in a study of cytomegalovirus exposure and HLA in healthy donors. The PCR was carried out with 60 Vbeta primers and 13 Jbeta primers. This table comes from immunoSEQ multiplex PCR, and its TCRdb copy is limited to in-frame clones, with some not included. The sample has approximately 110,000 clones, about 83% seen once; the top ten hold 5% to 6.5%. The sample taken for sequencing was PBMCs. All receptors derive from a young man in good health and CMV-seronegative.

V usage is TRBV11-2 and J usage is TRBJ1-2; possibly TRBD1 for D (6 bases). Germline CDR1 is SGHAT and CDR2 is FQNNGV. The CDR3 is 13 amino acids. Deletions cut 5 bases from V and 8 bases from J, with 15 bases between. The CDR3 spells CASSPFGGGGYTF. CDR3 bases: TGTGCCAGCAGCCCATTTGGGGGCGGCGGCTACACCTTC.

The rearrangement links TRBV4-3 to TRBJ1-1; D is undetermined. CDR1 is LGHNA and CDR2 is YSLEER in the germline V gene. CDR3 size: 13 residues. With 0 bases removed from V and 2 bases from J, the gap between germline ends came to 4 bases. The CDR3 nucleotides read TGCGCCAGCAGCCAAGACGTTAACACTGAAGCTTTCTTT. Its protein is CASSQDVNTEAFF.